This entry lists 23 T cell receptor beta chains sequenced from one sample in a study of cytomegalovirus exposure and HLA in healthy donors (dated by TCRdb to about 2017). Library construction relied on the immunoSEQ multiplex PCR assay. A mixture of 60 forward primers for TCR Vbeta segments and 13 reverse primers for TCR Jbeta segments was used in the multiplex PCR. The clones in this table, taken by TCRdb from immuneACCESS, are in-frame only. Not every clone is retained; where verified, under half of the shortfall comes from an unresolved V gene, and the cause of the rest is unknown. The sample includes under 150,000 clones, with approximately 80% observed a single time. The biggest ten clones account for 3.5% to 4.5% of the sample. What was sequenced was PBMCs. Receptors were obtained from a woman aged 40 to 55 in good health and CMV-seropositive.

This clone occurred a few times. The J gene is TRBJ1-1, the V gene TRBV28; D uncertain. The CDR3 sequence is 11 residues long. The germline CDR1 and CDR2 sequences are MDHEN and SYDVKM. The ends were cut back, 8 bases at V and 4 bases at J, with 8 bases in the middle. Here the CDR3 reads CASRKLTEAFF. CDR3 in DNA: TGTGCCAGCCGTAAACTCACTGAAGCTTTCTTT.

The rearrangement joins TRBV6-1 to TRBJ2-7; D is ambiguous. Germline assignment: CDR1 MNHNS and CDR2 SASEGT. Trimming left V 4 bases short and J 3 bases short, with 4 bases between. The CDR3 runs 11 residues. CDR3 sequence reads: CASSGLYEQYF. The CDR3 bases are TGTGCCAGCAGTGGTCTCTACGAGCAGTACTTC.

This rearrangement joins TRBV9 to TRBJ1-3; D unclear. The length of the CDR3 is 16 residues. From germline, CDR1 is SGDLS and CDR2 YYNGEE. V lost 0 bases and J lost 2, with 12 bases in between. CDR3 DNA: TGTGCCAGCAGCGTAGAACCGGGAAACACTGGAAACACCATATATTTT. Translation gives CASSVEPGNTGNTIYF.

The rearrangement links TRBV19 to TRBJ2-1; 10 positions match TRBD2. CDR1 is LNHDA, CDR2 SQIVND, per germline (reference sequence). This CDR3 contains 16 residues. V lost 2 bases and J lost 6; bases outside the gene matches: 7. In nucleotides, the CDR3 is TGTGCCAGTAGTATAAAAACAGCGGGAGGGCCCAATGAGCAGTTCTTC. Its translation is CASSIKTAGGPNEQFF.

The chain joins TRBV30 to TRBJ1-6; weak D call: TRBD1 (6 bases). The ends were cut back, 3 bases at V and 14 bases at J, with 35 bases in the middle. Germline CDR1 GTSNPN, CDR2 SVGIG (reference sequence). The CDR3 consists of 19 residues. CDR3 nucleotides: TGTGCCTGGAGCAAATTGATGGTACAAGGGACATGGGGCTATTCGGCCCTCCACTTT. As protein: CAWSKLMVQGTWGYSALHF. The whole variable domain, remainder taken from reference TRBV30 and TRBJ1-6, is SQTIHQWPATLVQPVGSPLSLECTVEGTSNPNLYWYRQAAGRGLQLLFYSVGIGQISSEVPQNLSASRPQDRQFILSSKKLLLSDSGFYLCAWSKLMVQGTWGYSALHFGNGTRLTVT.

CDR3 loop: CASSLEGRGGYTF. CDR3 DNA: TGTGCCAGCAGCTTGGAGGGGCGGGGCGGCTACACCTTC. The chain is built from TRBV5-4 and TRBJ1-2, with a possible D match to TRBD1 (5 bases). Germline V CDR1 and CDR2: SGHNT, YYREEE (reference sequence). V lost 0 bases, J lost 8 bases, and 11 bases lay in between. The CDR3 sequence is 13 residues long. Combining the CDR3 with reference TRBV5-4 and TRBJ1-2 gives the whole variable domain ETGVTQSPTHLIKTRGQQVTLRCSSQSGHNTVSWYQQALGQGPQFIFQYYREEENGRGNFPPRFSGLQFPNYSSELNVNALELDDSALYLCASSLEGRGGYTFGSGTRLTVV.

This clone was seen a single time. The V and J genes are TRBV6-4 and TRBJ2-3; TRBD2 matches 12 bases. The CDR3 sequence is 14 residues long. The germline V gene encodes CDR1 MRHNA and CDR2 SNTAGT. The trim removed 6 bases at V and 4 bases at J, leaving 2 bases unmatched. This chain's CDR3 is CASSRLAGADTQYF. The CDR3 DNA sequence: TGTGCCAGCAGCAGACTAGCGGGAGCAGATACGCAGTATTTT.

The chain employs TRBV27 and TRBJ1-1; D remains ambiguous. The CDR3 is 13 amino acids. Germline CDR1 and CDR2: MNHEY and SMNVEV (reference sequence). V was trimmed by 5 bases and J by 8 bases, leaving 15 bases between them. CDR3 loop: CASSPSGSLEAFF. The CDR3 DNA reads TGTGCCAGCAGTCCTTCGGGTTCCCTAGAAGCTTTCTTT.

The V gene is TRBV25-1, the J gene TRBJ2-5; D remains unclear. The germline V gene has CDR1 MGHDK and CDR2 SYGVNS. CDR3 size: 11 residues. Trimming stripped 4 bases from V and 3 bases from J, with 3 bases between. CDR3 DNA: TGTGCCAGCAGTGCCAAAGAGACCCAGTACTTC. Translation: CASSAKETQYF.

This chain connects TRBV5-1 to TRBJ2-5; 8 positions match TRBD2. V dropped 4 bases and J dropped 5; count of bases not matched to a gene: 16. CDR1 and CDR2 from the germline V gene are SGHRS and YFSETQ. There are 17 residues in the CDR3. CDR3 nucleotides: TGCGCCAGCAGCCAAAATAGGGTTAGCGGGGACGGGGAGACCCAGTACTTC. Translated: CASSQNRVSGDGETQYF.

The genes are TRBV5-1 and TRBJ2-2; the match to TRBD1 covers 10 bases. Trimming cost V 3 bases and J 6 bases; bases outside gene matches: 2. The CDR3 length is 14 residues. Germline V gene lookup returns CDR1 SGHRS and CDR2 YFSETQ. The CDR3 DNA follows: TGCGCCAGCAGCTCCGGGACAGGGGCCGGGGAGCTGTTTTTT. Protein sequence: CASSSGTGAGELFF. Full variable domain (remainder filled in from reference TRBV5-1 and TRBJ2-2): KAGVTQTPRYLIKTRGQQVTLSCSPISGHRSVSWYQQTPGQGLQFLFEYFSETQRNKGNFPGRFSGRQFSNSRSEMNVSTLELGDSALYLCASSSGTGAGELFFGEGSRLTVL.

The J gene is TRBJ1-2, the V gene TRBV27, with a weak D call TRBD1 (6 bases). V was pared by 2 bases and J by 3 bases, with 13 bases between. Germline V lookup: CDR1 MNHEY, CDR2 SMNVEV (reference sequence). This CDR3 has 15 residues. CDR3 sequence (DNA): TGTGCCAGCAGTTTAACAGCGGGGGGCCACTATGGCTACACCTTC. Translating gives CASSLTAGGHYGYTF.

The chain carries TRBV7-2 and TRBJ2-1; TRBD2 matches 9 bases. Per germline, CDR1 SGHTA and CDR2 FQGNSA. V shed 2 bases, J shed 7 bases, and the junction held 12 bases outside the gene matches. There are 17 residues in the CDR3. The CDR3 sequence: CASSLTSGRGGVNEQFF. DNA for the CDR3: TGTGCCAGCAGCTTAACCAGCGGGCGGGGGGGCGTTAATGAGCAGTTCTTC.

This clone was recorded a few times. As DNA, the CDR3 is TGTGCCAGCAGCCCTACAGGGAATCAGCCCCAGCATTTT. As protein: CASSPTGNQPQHF. This chain joins TRBV7-8 and TRBJ1-5, with D perhaps matching TRBD1 (6 bases). V lost 5 bases, J lost 4 bases, and 9 bases lay in between. Germline V CDR1 and CDR2: SGHVS, FQNEAQ. CDR3 length equals 13 residues.

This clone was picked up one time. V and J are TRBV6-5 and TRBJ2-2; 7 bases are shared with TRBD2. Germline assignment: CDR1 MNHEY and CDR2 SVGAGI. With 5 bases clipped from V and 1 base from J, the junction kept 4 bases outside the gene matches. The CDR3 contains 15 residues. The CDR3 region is CASSSGTENTGELFF. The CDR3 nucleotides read TGTGCCAGCAGTAGCGGGACGGAGAACACCGGGGAGCTGTTTTTT.

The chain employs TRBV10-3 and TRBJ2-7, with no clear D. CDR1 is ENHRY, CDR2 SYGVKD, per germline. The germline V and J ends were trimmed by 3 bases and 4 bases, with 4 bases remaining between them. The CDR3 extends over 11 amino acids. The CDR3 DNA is TGTGCCATCAGTGATTTATACGAGCAGTACTTC. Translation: CAISDLYEQYF.

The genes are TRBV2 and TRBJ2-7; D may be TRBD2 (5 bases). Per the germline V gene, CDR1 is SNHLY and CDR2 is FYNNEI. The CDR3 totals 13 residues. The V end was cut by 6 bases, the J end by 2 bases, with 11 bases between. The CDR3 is CASSYGLTYEQYF. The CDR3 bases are TGTGCCAGCAGCTACGGACTGACCTACGAGCAGTACTTC.

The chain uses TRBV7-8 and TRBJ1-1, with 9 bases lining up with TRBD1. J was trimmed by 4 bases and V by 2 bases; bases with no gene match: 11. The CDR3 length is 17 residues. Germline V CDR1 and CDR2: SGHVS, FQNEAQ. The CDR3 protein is CASSLSRDRVMSTEAFF. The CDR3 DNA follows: TGTGCCAGCAGCTTATCGCGGGACAGGGTTATGAGCACTGAAGCTTTCTTT.

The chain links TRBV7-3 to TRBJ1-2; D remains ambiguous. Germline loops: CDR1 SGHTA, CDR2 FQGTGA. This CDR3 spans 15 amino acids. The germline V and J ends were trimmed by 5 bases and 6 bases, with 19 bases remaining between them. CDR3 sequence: CASSPVPWETDGYTF. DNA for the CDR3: TGTGCCAGCAGCCCCGTGCCTTGGGAGACGGATGGCTACACCTTC.

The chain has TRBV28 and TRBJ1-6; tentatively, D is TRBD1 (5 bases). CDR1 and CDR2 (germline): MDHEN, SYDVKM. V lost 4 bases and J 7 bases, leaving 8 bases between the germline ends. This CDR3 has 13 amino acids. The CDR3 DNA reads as TGTGCCAGCAGTTCGGGACTCAATTCACCCCTCCACTTT. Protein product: CASSSGLNSPLHF. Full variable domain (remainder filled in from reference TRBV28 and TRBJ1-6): DVKVTQSSRYLVKRTGEKVFLECVQDMDHENMFWYRQDPGLGLRLIYFSYDVKMKEKGDIPEGYSVSREKKERFSLILESASTNQTSMYLCASSSGLNSPLHFGNGTRLTVT.

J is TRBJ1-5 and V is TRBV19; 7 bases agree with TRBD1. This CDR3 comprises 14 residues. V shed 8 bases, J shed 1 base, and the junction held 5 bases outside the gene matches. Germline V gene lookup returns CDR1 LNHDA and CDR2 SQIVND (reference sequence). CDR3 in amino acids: CASWDRLSNQPQHF. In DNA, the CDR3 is TGTGCCAGTTGGGACAGACTCAGCAATCAGCCCCAGCATTTT.

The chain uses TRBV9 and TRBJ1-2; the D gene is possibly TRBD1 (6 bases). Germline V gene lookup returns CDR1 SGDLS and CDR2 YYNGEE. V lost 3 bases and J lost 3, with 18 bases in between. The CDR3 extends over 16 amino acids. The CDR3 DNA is TGTGCCAGCAGCGCAAGTTCAGGGGCCGGGTACTATGGCTACACCTTC. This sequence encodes CASSASSGAGYYGYTF. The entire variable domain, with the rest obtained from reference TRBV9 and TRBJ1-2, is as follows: DSGVTQTPKHLITATGQRVTLRCSPRSGDLSVYWYQQSLDQGLQFLIQYYNGEERAKGNILERFSAQQFPDLHSELNLSSLELGDSALYFCASSASSGAGYYGYTFGSGTRLTVV.

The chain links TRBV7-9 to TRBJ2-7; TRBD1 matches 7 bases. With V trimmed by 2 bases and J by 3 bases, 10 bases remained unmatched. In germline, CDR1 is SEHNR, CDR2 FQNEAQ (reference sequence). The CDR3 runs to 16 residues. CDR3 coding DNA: TGTGCCAGCAGCTTATCCTTCGGACAGGACAGCTACGAGCAGTACTTC. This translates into CASSLSFGQDSYEQYF.